One sample yielded the 12 T cell receptor beta chains listed below, sequenced in a study of spatial heterogeneity in lung cancer (dated by TCRdb to 2018 to 2020). Study-wide findings and limitations: The tumor nonsynonymous mutation count correlated with the number of expanded alpha and beta TCRs within the tumor.

This specimen's time point label, interpreted: sample taken at primary tumor resection. Antigen specificity for these receptors is unknown. Library preparation employed 5' RACE. Data came from a NextSeq 500. The public sequencing data were trimmed at Q25 with fastp and processed into clonotypes with MiXCR by TCRdb, which kept only in-frame beta chains. Every CDR3 protein is listed once, alongside the most common genes and DNA of its rows. The table for this sample lists about 20,000 distinct CDR3 sequences; roughly 15% of them were counted only once. Of the sample, roughly 30% falls within the top ten clones. Sequenced material: lung tumor tissue, taken at surgery. The receptors come from a female donor with early-stage non-small cell lung cancer.

This chain joins TRBV4-3 and TRBJ1-5; D is possibly TRBD1 (5 bases). V was pared by 0 bases and J by 4 bases, with 10 bases between. CDR3 size: 15 residues. Per the germline V gene, CDR1 is LGHNA and CDR2 is YSLEER. The CDR3 DNA is TGCGCCAGCAGCCAAGACGGGGGAGGTAATCAGCCCCAGCATTTT. Residues: CASSQDGGGNQPQHF.

This sequence joins TRBV29-1 and TRBJ2-5, with TRBD2 matching 8 bases. This CDR3 is built from 15 residues. CDR1 SQVTM and CDR2 ANQGSEA come from the germline V gene. V lost 7 bases to trimming and J lost 5 bases; unmatched junction nucleotides: 15. This chain's CDR3 is CSGLPGLGGMETQYF. The CDR3 bases are TGCAGCGGCTTACCGGGACTAGGGGGGATGGAGACCCAGTACTTC.

The chain links TRBV7-9 to TRBJ2-1, with D maybe TRBD1 (6 bases). Trimming removed 1 base from V and 6 bases from J, with 10 bases in between. The germline gives CDR1 SEHNR, CDR2 FQNEAQ (reference sequence). CDR3 size: 14 residues. CDR3 residues: CASSLDRESNEQFF. CDR3 in DNA: TGTGCCAGCAGCTTAGACAGGGAGAGCAATGAGCAGTTCTTC.

The V and J genes are TRBV3-1 and TRBJ2-3; 8 nucleotides match TRBD2. V lost 7 bases and J lost 0; bases outside the gene matches: 6. This CDR3 region has 15 residues. CDR1 and CDR2 from the germline V gene are LGHDT and YNNKEL (reference sequence). CDR3 sequence reads: CASKSGRTSTDTQYF. CDR3 in DNA: TGTGCCAGCAAGAGCGGGAGAACCAGCACAGATACGCAGTATTTT.

This clonotype appeared a few times. The chain joins TRBV10-3 to TRBJ2-7; no clear D gene. This CDR3 is built from 12 residues. The V end was cut by 0 bases, the J end by 5 bases, with 5 bases between. Germline assignment: CDR1 ENHRY and CDR2 SYGVKD. As DNA, the CDR3 is TGTGCCATCAGTGAGTCTGGGAACGAGCAGTACTTC. Protein: CAISESGNEQYF.

This clonotype appeared many times. The chain joins TRBV20-1 to TRBJ2-7; D is possibly TRBD2 (6 bases). The germline V gene has CDR1 DFQATT and CDR2 SNEGSKA (reference sequence). This CDR3 spans 14 amino acids. V was clipped by 0 bases and J by 6 bases, with 15 bases between them. The CDR3 here is CSARDLRLATEQYF. The CDR3, as DNA: TGCAGTGCTAGAGATTTGAGGCTAGCGACCGAGCAGTACTTC.

This clonotype has ten or more counts. DNA for the CDR3: TGTGCCACCCTCCTGGATCGGAATCAGCCCCAGCATTTT. Encoded protein: CATLLDRNQPQHF. The chain recombines TRBV24-1 with TRBJ1-5; D remains unclear. The CDR3 totals 13 residues. CDR1 and CDR2 (germline): KGHDR, SFDVKD. V shed 9 bases and J shed 4 bases, with 12 bases lying between them.

This rearrangement joins TRBV18 to TRBJ2-1; a possible D gene is TRBD2 (7 bases). This CDR3 is 15 amino acids long. From germline, CDR1 is KGHSH and CDR2 LQKENI. V dropped 2 bases and J dropped 8 bases, with 16 bases sitting between them. The chain's CDR3 is CASSPYGLGGHEQFF. For the CDR3, the DNA is TGTGCCAGCTCACCATACGGACTAGGGGGACATGAGCAGTTCTTC.

The chain employs TRBV12-3 or TRBV12-4 and TRBJ2-1, with D unclear. V was clipped by 0 bases and J by 4 bases, with 19 bases between them. The CDR3 is 18 residues long. The CDR3 bases are TGTGCCAGCAGTTTAGCGTTGGGCCCCCTCCTAATATACAATGAGCAGTTCTTC. This translates into CASSLALGPLLIYNEQFF.

This clonotype appeared many times. The chain has TRBV7-9 and TRBJ2-7; D may be TRBD1 or TRBD2 (5 bases each). Germline CDR1 and CDR2: SEHNR and FQNEAQ (reference sequence). V lost 5 bases and J 3 bases, leaving 11 bases between the germline ends. The CDR3 totals 13 residues. CDR3 sequence (DNA): TGTGCCAGCAGCCGCCGGGACCACTACGAGCAGTACTTC. Translating gives CASSRRDHYEQYF.

The CDR3 here is CASSGRSGSYEQYF. The CDR3 region has the DNA TGTGCCAGCAGTGGTCGTAGCGGGAGCTACGAGCAGTACTTC. V and J are TRBV6-2 or TRBV6-3 and TRBJ2-7, with 9 bases fitting TRBD2. The CDR3 covers 14 residues. The germline CDR1 and CDR2 sequences are MNHEY and SVGEGT. J gave up 3 bases and V 5 bases, and 5 bases lay outside the gene matches.

The V gene is TRBV6-1, the J gene TRBJ2-6; 8 bases map to TRBD1. With 4 bases clipped from V and 2 bases from J, the junction kept 16 bases outside the gene matches. The germline V gene encodes CDR1 MNHNS and CDR2 SASEGT. CDR3 length equals 20 residues. CDR3 region: CASSGIGTGSFFPGANVLTF. CDR3 in DNA: TGTGCCAGCAGTGGAATTGGGACAGGCAGCTTCTTCCCTGGGGCCAACGTCCTGACTTTC.